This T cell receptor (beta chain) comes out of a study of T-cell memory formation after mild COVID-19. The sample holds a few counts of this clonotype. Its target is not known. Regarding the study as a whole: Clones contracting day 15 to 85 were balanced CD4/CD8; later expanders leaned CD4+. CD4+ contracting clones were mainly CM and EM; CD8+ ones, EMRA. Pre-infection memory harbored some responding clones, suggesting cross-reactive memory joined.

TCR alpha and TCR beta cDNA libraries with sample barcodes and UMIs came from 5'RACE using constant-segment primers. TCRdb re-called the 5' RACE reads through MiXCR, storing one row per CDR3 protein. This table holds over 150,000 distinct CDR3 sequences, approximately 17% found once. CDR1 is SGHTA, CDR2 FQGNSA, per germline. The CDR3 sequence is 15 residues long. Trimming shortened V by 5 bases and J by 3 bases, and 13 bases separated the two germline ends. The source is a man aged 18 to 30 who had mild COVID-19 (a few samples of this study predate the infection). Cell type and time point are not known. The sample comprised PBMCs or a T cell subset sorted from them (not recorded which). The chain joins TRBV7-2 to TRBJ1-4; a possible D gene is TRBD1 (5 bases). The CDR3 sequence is CASSSPGRANEKLFF. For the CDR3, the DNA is TGTGCCAGCAGCAGTCCGGGCAGGGCTAATGAAAAACTGTTTTTT. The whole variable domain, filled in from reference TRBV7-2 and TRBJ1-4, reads GAGVSQSPSNKVTEKGKDVELRCDPISGHTALYWYRQSLGQGLEFLIYFQGNSAPDKSGLPSDRFSAERTGGSVSTLTIQRTQQEDSAVYLCASSSPGRANEKLFFGSGTQLSVL.